This T cell receptor (beta chain) emerged from a study of neurological immune-mediated disorders. This clonotype was counted ten times or more. TCRdb re-derived calls from the 5' RACE reads in MiXCR, one entry per CDR3 protein. The sample lists roughly 120,000 distinct CDR3 sequences; about 3.2% were seen once. Unmatched junction bases numbered 3, after V lost 0 bases and J lost 5 bases. The CDR3 sequence is 15 residues long. Germline lookup yields CDR1 SGHRS and CDR2 YFSETQ. The sample taken for sequencing was PBMCs. The receptor was isolated from a woman aged 25-40 years with multiple sclerosis. The chain employs TRBV5-1 and TRBJ2-3, with 10 bases lining up with TRBD1. The CDR3 loop reads CASSLGQGAVDTQYF. In nucleotides, the CDR3 is TGCGCCAGCAGCTTGGGACAGGGGGCCGTAGATACGCAGTATTTT.